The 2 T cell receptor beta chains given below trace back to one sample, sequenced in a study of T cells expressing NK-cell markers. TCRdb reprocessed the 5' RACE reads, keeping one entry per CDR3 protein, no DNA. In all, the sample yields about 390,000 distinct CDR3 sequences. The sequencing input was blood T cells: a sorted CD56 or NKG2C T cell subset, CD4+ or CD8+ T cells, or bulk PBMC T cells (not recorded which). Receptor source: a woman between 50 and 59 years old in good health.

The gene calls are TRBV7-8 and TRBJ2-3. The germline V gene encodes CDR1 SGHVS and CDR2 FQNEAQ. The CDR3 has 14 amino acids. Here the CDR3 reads CASSFGTSPDTQYF.

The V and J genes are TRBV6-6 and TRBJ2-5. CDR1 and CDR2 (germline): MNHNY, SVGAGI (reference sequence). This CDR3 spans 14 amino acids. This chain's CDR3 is CASRQRSDQETQYF.